The 22 T cell receptor beta chains below were found in one sample sequenced in a study of CD8 T cells in ankylosing spondylitis. General observations from the study: A motif in TCR beta, a set of eight highly homologous variants, appeared characteristic of ankylosing spondylitis blood.

MiXCR, run by TCRdb on the 5' RACE reads, gives a single entry per CDR3 protein. This sample yields 670,000 or so distinct CDR3 sequences, of which 19% are seen a single time; around 20% belongs to the top ten. For these TCRs, the target antigens are not known. The sample taken for sequencing was blood, either unsorted or a sorted T cell fraction (not recorded which). These receptors were taken from a male donor with ankylosing spondylitis.

Regarding this clonotype: A much larger clone differs from this one at a single base, so this may be a read error. The chain is built from TRBV7-8 and TRBJ2-1, with D unresolved. Germline CDR1 and CDR2: SGHVS and FQNEAQ. The length of the CDR3 is 15 residues. CDR3 amino acids: CASSLVESSYNERFF. The CDR3 region has the DNA TGTGCCAGCAGCTTAGTGGAGAGCTCCTACAATGAGCGGTTCTTC. Filled out from reference TRBV7-8 and TRBJ2-1, the complete variable domain reads GAGVSQSPRYKVAKRGQDVALRCDPISGHVSLFWYQQALGQGPEFLTYFQNEAQLDKSGLPSDRFFAERPEGSVSTLKIQRTQQEDSAVYLCASSLVESSYNERFFGPGTRLTVL.

For the CDR3, the DNA is TGTGCCAGCAGCCAGACAACTAATGAAAAACTGTTTTTT. Protein product: CASSQTTNEKLFF. The chain is built from TRBV7-9 and TRBJ1-4; no clear D. The CDR3 contains 13 residues. Germline-derived CDR1 and CDR2 are SEHNR and FQNEAQ (reference sequence). Deletions cut 5 bases from V and 0 bases from J, with 4 bases between.

The V and J genes are TRBV19 and TRBJ1-2, with 11 bases matching TRBD1. The ends lost 3 bases at V and 7 bases at J; junction bases unmatched: 10. The CDR3 has 16 amino acids. Germline CDR1 LNHDA, CDR2 SQIVND (reference sequence). The CDR3 DNA reads as TGTGCCAGTAGTATCGGTCGGGACAGGGGGAGAGGTGGCTACACCTTC. This encodes CASSIGRDRGRGGYTF.

The chain employs TRBV5-1 and TRBJ1-4, with D perhaps matching TRBD1 (5 bases). Germline loops: CDR1 SGHRS, CDR2 YFSETQ. The CDR3 covers 13 residues. Trimming took 0 bases from V and 11 from J, leaving 11 bases between them. The chain's CDR3 is CASSLDGASKLFF. The CDR3 coding sequence is TGCGCCAGCAGCTTGGATGGGGCATCGAAACTGTTTTTT.

This clonotype was seen a few times. The chain has TRBV6-1 and TRBJ1-1, with unresolved D. Germline CDR1 is MNHNS and CDR2 is SASEGT. The CDR3 contains 16 residues. V was shortened by 7 bases and J by 1 base, with 19 bases between the two germline ends. The CDR3 region is CASTARGREGNTEAFF. As DNA, the CDR3 is TGTGCCAGCACCGCACGGGGTCGGGAAGGGAACACTGAAGCTTTCTTT.

The V and J genes are TRBV7-9 and TRBJ1-3, with D unclear. The ends were cut back, 1 base at V and 4 bases at J, with 17 bases in the middle. The germline V gene has CDR1 SEHNR and CDR2 FQNEAQ (reference sequence). The length of the CDR3 is 17 residues. CDR3 sequence reads: CASSLDRDRSVGNTIYF. CDR3 in DNA: TGTGCCAGCAGCTTAGACCGGGATCGCTCTGTAGGAAACACCATATATTTT.

This clonotype has only a few counts. The J gene is TRBJ2-3, the V gene TRBV5-6; possibly TRBD1 for D (5 bases). Trimming stripped 3 bases from V and 6 bases from J, with 14 bases between. The CDR3 has 14 residues. CDR1 is SGHDT and CDR2 is YYEEEE in the germline V gene. The chain's CDR3 is CASSYQDNPDTQYF. Written as DNA, the CDR3 is TGTGCCAGCAGCTACCAGGACAATCCTGATACGCAGTATTTT.

This clonotype was picked up a small number of times. The CDR3 sequence is CASSVEDRSYNEQFF. The CDR3 nucleotides read TGTGCCAGCAGCGTAGAGGACAGGAGCTACAATGAGCAGTTCTTC. The J gene is TRBJ2-1, the V gene TRBV9; 7 bases line up with TRBD1. Unmatched junction bases numbered 3, after V lost 0 bases and J lost 3 bases. Germline V gives CDR1 SGDLS, CDR2 YYNGEE. The CDR3 totals 15 residues.

V is TRBV20-1 and J is TRBJ2-1, with TRBD2 identical over 8 bases. J gave up 4 bases and V 5 bases, and 16 bases lay outside the gene matches. This CDR3 has 17 residues. The germline CDR1 and CDR2 sequences are DFQATT and SNEGSKA (reference sequence). CDR3 nucleotides: TGCAGTGCTGCCCCTCGGGTGGCTAGCGGGTGGTACAATGAGCAGTTCTTC. This encodes CSAAPRVASGWYNEQFF.

The chain has TRBV12-3 or TRBV12-4 and TRBJ1-2; maybe TRBD1 (5 bases). The ends were cut back, 7 bases at V and 2 bases at J, with 14 bases in the middle. This CDR3 comprises 14 residues. The CDR3 nucleotides read TGTGCCAGCACCTCCCAGGGTACCAACTATGGCTACACCTTC. It translates to CASTSQGTNYGYTF.

This clonotype was observed a few times. The chain has TRBV4-1 and TRBJ1-1; 8 bases fit TRBD1. V lost 3 bases and J lost 4; bases outside the gene matches: 4. This CDR3 contains 14 residues. Germline values: CDR1 MGHRA, CDR2 YSYEKL. The CDR3 here is CASSHPTGGTEAFF. The CDR3 DNA sequence: TGCGCCAGCAGCCATCCCACAGGGGGCACTGAAGCTTTCTTT.

The J gene is TRBJ2-3, the V gene TRBV11-2; possible D gene TRBD2, 6 bases. The CDR3 contains 16 residues. V was shortened by 3 bases and J by 2 bases, with 15 bases between the two germline ends. Per germline, CDR1 SGHAT and CDR2 FQNNGV. This CDR3 is CASSFRLARATDTQYF. CDR3 coding DNA: TGTGCCAGCAGCTTCCGGCTAGCGAGGGCCACAGATACGCAGTATTTT.

Only a few counts were recorded for this clonotype. This chain joins TRBV29-1 and TRBJ2-4, with D possibly matching TRBD1 (6 bases). Germline CDR1 SQVTM, CDR2 ANQGSEA. This CDR3 is 13 amino acids long. V was cut by 1 base and J by 7 bases, with 11 bases left in between. The CDR3 DNA reads as TGCAGCGTTGAAGTTACAGGGAAGAACATTCAGTACTTC. It is translated as CSVEVTGKNIQYF.

In this sample, this clonotype turned up a few times. The chain recombines TRBV30 with TRBJ2-5; D not resolved. The CDR3 runs to 11 residues. Trimming removed 2 bases from V and 3 bases from J, with 4 bases in between. CDR1 and CDR2 from the germline V gene are GTSNPN and SVGIG (reference sequence). CDR3 amino acids: CAWSRKETQYF. CDR3 coding DNA: TGTGCCTGGAGTCGCAAAGAGACCCAGTACTTC.

In its sample, this clonotype was seen a few times. The V gene is TRBV5-1, the J gene TRBJ2-3; TRBD2 agrees at 7 bases. This CDR3 contains 17 residues. In germline, CDR1 is SGHRS, CDR2 YFSETQ. With V trimmed by 0 bases and J by 3 bases, 10 bases remained unmatched. Written as DNA, the CDR3 is TGCGCCAGCAGCTTGGAGCCTAGCGGAGCCCCTACAGATACGCAGTATTTT. Amino acid sequence: CASSLEPSGAPTDTQYF.

This clonotype came up many times. The genes are TRBV20-1 and TRBJ1-6; D gene unclear. V lost 0 bases to trimming and J lost 2 bases, with 11 bases between them. CDR1 and CDR2 from the germline V gene are DFQATT and SNEGSKA (reference sequence). The CDR3 has 16 residues. The CDR3 sequence is CSARDQERPYNSPLHF. DNA of the CDR3: TGCAGTGCTAGAGATCAGGAGAGGCCCTATAATTCACCCCTCCACTTT.

CDR3 nucleotide sequence: TGCGCCAGCAGCTTGAGGCAGGACAATTCACCCCTCCACTTT. This codes for CASSLRQDNSPLHF. The chain carries TRBV5-1 and TRBJ1-6; D is undetermined. CDR3 length equals 14 residues. Trimming stripped 1 base from V and 7 bases from J, with 9 bases between. Germline values: CDR1 SGHRS, CDR2 YFSETQ.

The chain carries TRBV3-1 and TRBJ2-3, with D perhaps TRBD1 (5 bases). Trimming left V 2 bases short and J 1 base short, with 7 bases between. The CDR3 totals 14 residues. CDR1 is LGHDT and CDR2 is YNNKEL in the germline V gene (reference sequence). The CDR3 protein is CASSQRGRTDTQYF. CDR3 sequence (DNA): TGTGCCAGCAGCCAAAGGGGCCGCACAGATACGCAGTATTTT.

This clonotype was found a few times. This chain links TRBV4-1 with TRBJ1-6, with D hard to call. CDR3 size: 15 residues. Germline CDR1 reads MGHRA; CDR2 reads YSYEKL. Trimming pared 4 bases from V and 10 bases from J, leaving 17 bases between. The CDR3 reads CASSREPSSLSPLHF. The DNA of the CDR3 is TGCGCCAGCAGCCGTGAACCCTCTTCCCTATCACCCCTCCACTTT.

This clonotype was detected a few times. V and J are TRBV5-6 and TRBJ2-7; 9 bases align to TRBD2. J gave up 2 bases and V 0 bases, and 6 bases lay outside the gene matches. Looked up from germline, CDR1 is SGHDT and CDR2 is YYEEEE. The CDR3 sequence is 16 residues long. The CDR3: CASSLAASGTTYEQYF. The DNA of the CDR3 is TGTGCCAGCAGCTTGGCGGCTAGCGGGACCACCTACGAGCAGTACTTC.

The chain has TRBV5-8 and TRBJ2-2; maybe TRBD1 (5 bases). V gave up 1 base and J gave up 0 bases, with 10 bases separating them. Per the germline V gene, CDR1 is SGHTS and CDR2 is YDEGEE. This CDR3 region has 16 residues. CDR3 amino acids: CASSLLRQTNTGELFF. CDR3 in DNA: TGTGCCAGCAGCTTGCTTCGACAGACGAACACCGGGGAGCTGTTTTTT.

This clonotype was counted a few times. This chain connects TRBV10-3 to TRBJ2-1, with 9 bases aligning to TRBD2. Germline V gene data show CDR1 as ENHRY and CDR2 as SYGVKD. Trimming removed 6 bases from V and 6 bases from J; junction bases left unmatched: 3. This CDR3 is built from 13 residues. CDR3 in DNA: TGTGCCATCAGCGCGACTAGCGGCAATGAGCAGTTCTTC. Translated: CAISATSGNEQFF.